These 22 T cell receptor beta chains came from one sample sequenced in a study of cytomegalovirus exposure and HLA in healthy donors. PCR used 60 Vbeta primers and 13 Jbeta primers. Assay: immunoSEQ multiplex PCR; the TCRdb copy retains only in-frame clones and omits some. The table lists about 140,000 clones, around 9.6% of them singletons. The sequencing sample was made of PBMCs. All receptors come from a male donor in good health and CMV-seronegative.

Only a few counts were recorded for this clone. V and J are TRBV6-6 and TRBJ2-3, with D tentatively TRBD2 (6 bases). The ends were cut back, 4 bases at V and 2 bases at J, with 10 bases in the middle. The CDR3 loop spans 14 amino acids. Per the germline V gene, CDR1 is MNHNY and CDR2 is SVGAGI (reference sequence). CDR3: CASSFGRDTDTQYF. In nucleotides, the CDR3 is TGTGCCAGCAGTTTCGGGCGGGACACAGATACGCAGTATTTT.

This clone was observed a handful of times. The gene calls are TRBV5-1 and TRBJ1-5; TRBD1 matches at 9 bases. The CDR3 spans 14 residues. Looked up from germline, CDR1 is SGHRS and CDR2 is YFSETQ. Trimming took 4 bases from V and 4 from J; bases not matched to a gene: 3. This CDR3 is CASSPGQGNQPQHF. DNA for the CDR3: TGCGCCAGCAGCCCAGGACAGGGGAATCAGCCCCAGCATTTT. Complete variable domain (other parts from reference TRBV5-1 and TRBJ1-5): KAGVTQTPRYLIKTRGQQVTLSCSPISGHRSVSWYQQTPGQGLQFLFEYFSETQRNKGNFPGRFSGRQFSNSRSEMNVSTLELGDSALYLCASSPGQGNQPQHFGDGTRLSIL.

The chain recombines TRBV28 with TRBJ1-1; a possible D gene is TRBD1 (6 bases). Trimming shortened V by 6 bases and J by 0 bases, and 11 bases separated the two germline ends. Germline V gene sequence: CDR1 MDHEN, CDR2 SYDVKM. The CDR3 sequence is 14 residues long. CDR3 DNA: TGTGCCAGCAGGAAAGGGGGAATGAACACTGAAGCTTTCTTT. Translated: CASRKGGMNTEAFF.

This chain joins TRBV6-5 and TRBJ2-7; possible D gene TRBD2, 7 bases. V dropped 5 bases and J dropped 5 bases, with 19 bases sitting between them. The CDR3 has 15 residues. CDR1 MNHEY and CDR2 SVGAGI come from the germline V gene. CDR3: CASSPPGGRRNEQYF. CDR3 DNA sequence: TGTGCCAGCAGTCCGCCGGGGGGCCGTCGGAACGAGCAGTACTTC.

This clone was observed a handful of times. Other nucleotide sequences from this sample produce the same CDR3. The CDR3 bases are TGTGCCAGCAGCTTAGAGGGGGGGACTGAAGCTTTCTTT. This gives the protein CASSLEGGTEAFF. The gene calls are TRBV7-9 and TRBJ1-1, with D possibly being TRBD1 (6 bases). There are 13 residues in the CDR3. The ends were cut back, 1 base at V and 5 bases at J, with 8 bases in the middle. Germline CDR1 is SEHNR and CDR2 is FQNEAQ (reference sequence).

A few counts support this clone. Distinct nucleotide sequences in the sample also encode this CDR3. This rearrangement joins TRBV20-1 to TRBJ2-5; tentative D call: TRBD2 (5 bases). Germline assignment: CDR1 DFQATT and CDR2 SNEGSKA (reference sequence). The CDR3 sequence is 11 residues long. Trimming shortened V by 1 base and J by 5 bases, and 5 bases separated the two germline ends. CDR3 in amino acids: CSARGGETQYF. DNA for the CDR3: TGCAGTGCTAGAGGAGGGGAGACCCAGTACTTC.

This chain uses TRBV5-6 with TRBJ2-7; D remains ambiguous. The CDR3 sequence is 14 residues long. CDR1 is SGHDT and CDR2 is YYEEEE in the germline V gene. Trimming removed 2 bases from V and 3 bases from J, with 12 bases in between. As DNA, the CDR3 is TGTGCCAGCAGCTTCTCTAATACTTTCTACGAGCAGTACTTC. Translating it yields CASSFSNTFYEQYF.

The genes are TRBV29-1 and TRBJ2-7; no clear D. Trimming pared 6 bases from V and 6 bases from J, leaving 18 bases between. In germline, CDR1 is SQVTM, CDR2 ANQGSEA. The CDR3 spans 13 residues. CDR3 DNA: TGCAGCGTCATTCCGGTATCCCCCTCCGAGCAGTACTTC. Translating it yields CSVIPVSPSEQYF.

The genes are TRBV27 and TRBJ2-2, with D perhaps TRBD1 (6 bases). Germline V gene data show CDR1 as MNHEY and CDR2 as SMNVEV (reference sequence). The CDR3 contains 14 residues. Trimming shortened V by 5 bases and J by 4 bases, and 11 bases separated the two germline ends. The CDR3 nucleotides are TGTGCCAGCAGTATTACAGGGATCACCGGGGAGCTGTTTTTT. The encoded protein is CASSITGITGELFF.

J is TRBJ2-5 and V is TRBV10-3, with a weak D call TRBD1 (7 bases). Trimming removed 6 bases from V and 2 bases from J, with 10 bases in between. CDR1 is ENHRY and CDR2 is SYGVKD in the germline V gene. The CDR3 loop spans 13 amino acids. In nucleotides, the CDR3 is TGTGCCATCAGCCAGGGGGGACAAGAGACCCAGTACTTC. It is translated as CAISQGGQETQYF.

In this sample, this clone turned up a few times. The rearrangement links TRBV5-1 to TRBJ1-2; D possibly corresponds to TRBD1 (5 bases). The CDR3 has 15 amino acids. CDR1 is SGHRS and CDR2 is YFSETQ in the germline V gene. V was clipped by 0 bases and J by 2 bases, with 11 bases between them. CDR3 in DNA: TGCGCCAGCAGCTTGGGGGCGAAGGGGAACTATGGCTACACCTTC. The encoded protein is CASSLGAKGNYGYTF.

The chain combines TRBV5-4 with TRBJ2-2, with TRBD2 matching over 7 bases. From germline, CDR1 is SGHNT and CDR2 YYREEE (reference sequence). The CDR3 is 17 amino acids. V dropped 6 bases and J dropped 3; count of bases not matched to a gene: 14. The CDR3 nucleotides are TGTGCCAGCACCCTCCGGGGGAGGGAGAAGGACACCGGGGAGCTGTTTTTT. This codes for CASTLRGREKDTGELFF.

This clone has more than one count but fewer than ten. The chain joins TRBV11-2 to TRBJ1-1, with 11 nucleotides matching TRBD1. V gave up 0 bases and J gave up 2 bases; unmatched junction bases: 8. The CDR3 sequence is 18 residues long. Germline loops: CDR1 SGHAT, CDR2 FQNNGV. The CDR3, as DNA: TGTGCCAGCAGCTTAGATCGGGGACAGGGGGGCATTAACACTGAAGCTTTCTTT. This gives the protein CASSLDRGQGGINTEAFF.

The chain couples TRBV13 to TRBJ1-1; 7 bases fit TRBD1. With 5 bases clipped from V and 4 bases from J, the junction kept 7 bases outside the gene matches. This CDR3 region has 14 residues. Germline CDR1 is PRHDT and CDR2 is FYEKMQ (reference sequence). The CDR3 DNA follows: TGTGCCAGCAGCCTCTACAGGGGAAGCACTGAAGCTTTCTTT. The encoded protein is CASSLYRGSTEAFF.

This clone was seen only a few times. The genes are TRBV19 and TRBJ2-6; TRBD1 might be the D (6 bases). From germline, CDR1 is LNHDA and CDR2 SQIVND (reference sequence). CDR3 length: 18 amino acids. V was pared by 5 bases and J by 1 base, with 18 bases between. The CDR3 here is CASSPPHRVGSGANVLTF. The CDR3 DNA follows: TGTGCCAGTAGTCCGCCGCACAGGGTAGGGTCTGGGGCCAACGTCCTGACTTTC. The full variable domain, in which reference TRBV19 and TRBJ2-6 provide the parts outside the CDR3, is DGGITQSPKYLFRKEGQNVTLSCEQNLNHDAMYWYRQDPGQGLRLIYYSQIVNDFQKGDIAEGYSVSREKKESFPLTVTSAQKNPTAFYLCASSPPHRVGSGANVLTFGAGSRLTVL.

The CDR3 region is CASSEQGRGEAFF. CDR3 bases: TGTGCCAGCAGTGAACAGGGCAGGGGAGAAGCTTTCTTT. The J gene is TRBJ1-1, the V gene TRBV6-1; D is possibly TRBD1 (6 bases). From germline, CDR1 is MNHNS and CDR2 SASEGT. V lost 2 bases and J 8 bases, leaving 12 bases between the germline ends. This CDR3 is built from 13 residues.

This clone was detected a few times. V and J are TRBV4-2 and TRBJ2-2; 9 nucleotides match TRBD1. Per germline, CDR1 LGHNA and CDR2 YNFKEQ. This CDR3 is built from 18 residues. The J segment lost 7 bases and the V segment lost 1 base, leaving 13 bases of the junction unmatched. The CDR3 region has the DNA TGTGCCAGCAGCCAAGCCCATTCCGTCGGGACAGGGATCGGGGAGCTGTTTTTT. Its protein is CASSQAHSVGTGIGELFF.

In its sample, this clone was seen a few times. The CDR3 loop is CASSQAGPGELFF. CDR3 DNA sequence: TGCGCCAGCAGCCAAGCAGGGCCCGGGGAGCTGTTTTTT. The rearrangement uses TRBV4-1 and TRBJ2-2; possible D gene TRBD1, 5 bases. Germline V gene lookup returns CDR1 MGHRA and CDR2 YSYEKL. The CDR3 spans 13 residues. Trimming took off 1 base at V and 6 bases at J, with 6 bases between the two ends.

The table lists this clone with a few counts. The J gene is TRBJ2-5, the V gene TRBV23-1; 7 bases map to TRBD1. TRBV23-1 is an ORF; its function is uncertain. Trimming at V came to 2 bases and at J to 3 bases, leaving 6 bases not matched to a gene. The CDR3 has 15 residues. The CDR3 here is CASSQGEDREETQYF. The CDR3 DNA reads as TGCGCCAGCAGTCAAGGAGAAGACAGGGAAGAGACCCAGTACTTC.

The CDR3, as DNA: TGTGCCAGCAGCTTAAACAAGGGGAACTATGGCTACACCTTC. Residues: CASSLNKGNYGYTF. The chain joins TRBV7-8 to TRBJ1-2, with a possible D match to TRBD1 (5 bases). The CDR3 runs 14 residues. V shed 2 bases and J shed 2 bases, with 9 bases lying between them. CDR1 is SGHVS and CDR2 is FQNEAQ in the germline V gene. The variable domain in full, completed from reference TRBV7-8 and TRBJ1-2, reads GAGVSQSPRYKVAKRGQDVALRCDPISGHVSLFWYQQALGQGPEFLTYFQNEAQLDKSGLPSDRFFAERPEGSVSTLKIQRTQQEDSAVYLCASSLNKGNYGYTFGSGTRLTVV.

This clone was seen a handful of times. Mismatch with germline at one junction end may stem from a read error. In DNA form, the CDR3 reads TGTGCCAGCGGTGAATCCCCCTCGAATGAGCAGTTCTTC. This sequence encodes CASGESPSNEQFF. This chain joins TRBV25-1 and TRBJ2-1; D remains unclear. This CDR3 is built from 13 residues. Looked up from germline, CDR1 is MGHDK and CDR2 is SYGVNS.

This clone has only a few counts. The chain carries TRBV4-3 and TRBJ2-7, with TRBD1 matching over 9 bases. Germline CDR1 reads LGHNA; CDR2 reads YSLEER. The CDR3 is 14 amino acids. With 3 bases clipped from V and 2 bases from J, the junction kept 2 bases outside the gene matches. The CDR3 spells CASSHRQGAYEQYF. CDR3 DNA: TGCGCCAGCAGCCATAGACAGGGGGCCTACGAGCAGTACTTC.